The clone carrying this T cell receptor beta chain has at least ten counts. The entry originates in a study of patients and donors after allogeneic stem cell transplantation. Trimming stripped 8 bases from V and 4 bases from J, with 17 bases between. This CDR3 is 14 amino acids long. Germline V CDR1 and CDR2: LGHDT, YNNKEL (reference sequence). MiXCR, run by TCRdb on the RT-PCR reads, gives a single entry per CDR3 protein. The sample holds about 28,000 distinct CDR3 sequences, under 7.5% seen once. Sequencing was done on a sample of blood, either unsorted or a sorted T cell fraction (not recorded which). The gene calls are TRBV3-1 and TRBJ1-2; a possible D gene is TRBD1 (5 bases). The sequence derives from a human donor who was either an allogeneic HSCT recipient or a stem cell or donor lymphocyte infusion donor (not recorded which). It is not recorded whose cells these are; they may come from a transplant donor. This CDR3 is CASQSQGVSYGYTF. Written as DNA, the CDR3 is TGTGCCAGCCAATCCCAGGGAGTCAGCTATGGCTACACCTTC. The complete variable domain, with remaining parts taken from reference TRBV3-1 and TRBJ1-2, reads DTAVSQTPKYLVTQMGNDKSIKCEQNLGHDTMYWYKQDSKKFLKIMFSYNNKELIINETVPNRFSPKSPDKAHLNLHINSLELGDSAVYFCASQSQGVSYGYTFGSGTRLTVV.